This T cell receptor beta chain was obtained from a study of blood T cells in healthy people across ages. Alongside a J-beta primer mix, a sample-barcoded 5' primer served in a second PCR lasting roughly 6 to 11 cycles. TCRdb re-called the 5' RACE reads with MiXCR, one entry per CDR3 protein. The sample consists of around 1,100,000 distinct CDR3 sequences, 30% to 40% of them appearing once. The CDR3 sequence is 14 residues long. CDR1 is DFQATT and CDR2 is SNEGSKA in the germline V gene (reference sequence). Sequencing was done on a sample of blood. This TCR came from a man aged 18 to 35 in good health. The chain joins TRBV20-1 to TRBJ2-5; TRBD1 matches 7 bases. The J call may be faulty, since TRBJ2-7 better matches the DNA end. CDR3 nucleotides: TGCAGTGCTAGGACGACAGGGAGCTCCTACGAGCAGTACTTC. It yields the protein CSARTTGSSYEQYF.